This T cell receptor (beta chain) came from a study of CD8+CD57+ T cells in acquired aplastic anemia. This clonotype was seen at least ten times. Sequencing involved patients with CD8+CD57+ cell expansion previously shown by flow cytometry. The diagnosis in all patients was severe acquired aplastic anemia. Profiling that covered TCR beta VDJ and CDR3 relied on genomic DNA as its template. One entry per CDR3 protein results from TCRdb running MiXCR on the reads. The sample has around 500,000 distinct CDR3 sequences, more than 25% seen once. The CDR3 runs to 14 residues. The germline gives CDR1 SGHTA, CDR2 FQGNSA. Trimming took off 10 bases at V and 3 bases at J, with 16 bases between the two ends.

The origin of this receptor is a human donor with aplastic anemia. The V gene is TRBV7-2, the J gene TRBJ1-5; tentative D call: TRBD1 (5 bases). Sample: sorted CD4+, CD8+, or CD8+CD57+ T cells (not recorded which) from PBMCs. This chain's CDR3 is CATSIDSFNQPQHF. The CDR3 DNA reads TGTGCCACCAGTATAGACAGCTTCAATCAGCCCCAGCATTTT.